This T cell receptor (beta chain) comes out of a study of blood T cells in healthy people across ages. Then a second PCR, running roughly 7 to 12 cycles, was carried out with a sample-barcoded 5' primer and a J-beta primer mix. TCRdb re-derived calls from the 5' RACE reads in MiXCR, one entry per CDR3 protein. The repertoire holds 1 million or so distinct CDR3 sequences, with 25% as singletons. The study, taken as a whole, reports: Higher diversity, along with more naive CD4+ cells, distinguished long-lived donors from aged donors. Estimated diversity across one million T cells was deemed an underestimate.

As for this clonotype: Its antigen is currently unknown.

The length of the CDR3 is 16 residues. The V end was cut by 5 bases, the J end by 6 bases, with 21 bases between. This sample also appeared in a second study, on T cells of mothers and their children. This second study says: A slight, non-significant increase in overlap was found for related mother-child pairs relative to unrelated pairs.

This TCR was recovered from a girl aged 2 to 10 in good health. The chain recombines TRBV12-3 or TRBV12-4 with TRBJ2-3; D is perhaps TRBD2 (5 bases). The source material was blood. CDR3 sequence reads: CASSDGVFGISDTQYF. The CDR3 coding sequence is TGTGCCAGCAGTGACGGGGTCTTTGGGATCTCCGATACGCAGTATTTT.